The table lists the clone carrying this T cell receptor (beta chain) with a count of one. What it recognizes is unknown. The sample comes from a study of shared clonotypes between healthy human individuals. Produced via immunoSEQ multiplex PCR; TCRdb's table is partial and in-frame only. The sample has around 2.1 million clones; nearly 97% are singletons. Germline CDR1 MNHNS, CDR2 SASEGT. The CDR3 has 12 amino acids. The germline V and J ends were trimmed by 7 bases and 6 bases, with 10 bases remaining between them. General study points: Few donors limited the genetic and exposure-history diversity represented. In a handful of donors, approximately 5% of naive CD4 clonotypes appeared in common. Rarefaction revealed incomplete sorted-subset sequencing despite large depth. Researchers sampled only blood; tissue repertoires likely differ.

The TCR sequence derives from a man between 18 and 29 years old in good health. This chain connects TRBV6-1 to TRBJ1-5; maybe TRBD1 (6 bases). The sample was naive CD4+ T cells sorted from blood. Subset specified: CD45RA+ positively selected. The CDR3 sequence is CASNQGSQPQHF. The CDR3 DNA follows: TGTGCCAGCAACCAGGGGAGTCAGCCCCAGCATTTT.